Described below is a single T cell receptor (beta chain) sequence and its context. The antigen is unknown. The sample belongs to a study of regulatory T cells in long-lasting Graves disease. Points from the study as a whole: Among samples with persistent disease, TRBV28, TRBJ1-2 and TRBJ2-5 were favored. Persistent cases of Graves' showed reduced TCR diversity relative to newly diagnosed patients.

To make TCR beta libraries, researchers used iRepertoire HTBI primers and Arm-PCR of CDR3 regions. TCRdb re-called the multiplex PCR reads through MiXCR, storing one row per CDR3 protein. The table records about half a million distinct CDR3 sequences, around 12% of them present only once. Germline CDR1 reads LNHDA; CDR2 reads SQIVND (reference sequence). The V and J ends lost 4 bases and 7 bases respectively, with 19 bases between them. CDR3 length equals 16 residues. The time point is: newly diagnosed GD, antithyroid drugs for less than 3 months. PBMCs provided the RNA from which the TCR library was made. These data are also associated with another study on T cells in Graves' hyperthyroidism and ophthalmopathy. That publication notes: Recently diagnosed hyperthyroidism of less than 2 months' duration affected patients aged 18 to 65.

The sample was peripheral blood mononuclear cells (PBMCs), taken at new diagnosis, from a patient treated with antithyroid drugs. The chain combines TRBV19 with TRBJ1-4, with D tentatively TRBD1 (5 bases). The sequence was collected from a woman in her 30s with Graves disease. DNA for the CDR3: TGTGCCAGTAGTACACAACCGGGGCCAGTCGGTGAAAAACTGTTTTTT. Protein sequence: CASSTQPGPVGEKLFF.